Listed here are 7 T cell receptor beta chains from one sample, sequenced in a study of T cells in localized non-small cell lung cancer. The table came from immunoSEQ multiplex PCR; TCRdb's copy has only in-frame clones and leaves some out. In the table there are 75,000 to 95,000 clones, 60% to 85% of which are singletons. This material consisted of PBMCs, taken before any cancer treatment. Receptor source: a man aged 40 to 69 with stage II squamous cell lung carcinoma.

The chain combines TRBV7-8 with TRBJ1-5; 9 positions agree with TRBD1. The CDR3 contains 15 residues. Germline-derived CDR1 and CDR2 are SGHVS and FQNEAQ. Trimming at V came to 6 bases and at J to 2 bases, leaving 5 bases not matched to a gene. CDR3 loop: CASSWTGDGNQPQHF. In nucleotides, the CDR3 is TGTGCCAGCAGTTGGACAGGGGACGGCAATCAGCCCCAGCATTTT.

The chain carries TRBV5-5 and TRBJ2-5; D ambiguous. Trimming took off 7 bases at V and 3 bases at J, with 10 bases between the two ends. Germline V gene sequence: CDR1 SGHKS, CDR2 YYEKEE (reference sequence). This CDR3 comprises 12 residues. The CDR3 region has the DNA TGTGCCAGCTGGGTCGTAGAAGAGACCCAGTACTTC. It encodes CASWVVEETQYF. Complete variable domain (other parts from reference TRBV5-5 and TRBJ2-5): DAGVTQSPTHLIKTRGQQVTLRCSPISGHKSVSWYQQVLGQGPQFIFQYYEKEERGRGNFPDRFSARQFPNYSSELNVNALLLGDSALYLCASWVVEETQYFGPGTRLLVL.

The count of this clone is one. The chain links TRBV7-9 to TRBJ2-3, with TRBD1 as a possible D gene (6 bases). V was shortened by 1 base and J by 1 base, with 9 bases between the two germline ends. The CDR3 is 15 amino acids. Germline assignment: CDR1 SEHNR and CDR2 FQNEAQ (reference sequence). The CDR3: CASSLGGGGTDTQYF. CDR3 bases: TGTGCCAGCAGCTTAGGAGGGGGTGGCACAGATACGCAGTATTTT.

The chain links TRBV6-1 to TRBJ2-7; D remains ambiguous. Per germline, CDR1 MNHNS and CDR2 SASEGT. Between the trimmed V and J ends, which lost 5 bases and 7 bases, there was a span of 18 bases. The CDR3 is made up of 14 amino acids. This chain's CDR3 is CASSPPSWVSEQYF. Written as DNA, the CDR3 is TGTGCCAGCAGTCCCCCCTCCTGGGTGAGTGAGCAGTACTTC.

This chain links TRBV7-2 with TRBJ1-2; tentatively, D is TRBD1 (6 bases). Germline CDR1 and CDR2: SGHTA and FQGNSA. V dropped 3 bases and J dropped 5 bases, with 16 bases sitting between them. This CDR3 region has 15 residues. The CDR3 loop reads CASSLGGQGSYGYTF. As DNA, the CDR3 is TGTGCCAGCAGCTTGGGGGGGCAGGGAAGTTATGGCTACACCTTC.

The count of this clone is one. The genes are TRBV6-6 and TRBJ2-3, with D perhaps given as TRBD1 or TRBD2 (5 bases each). Deletions cut 11 bases from V and 4 bases from J, with 19 bases between. The CDR3 sequence is 14 residues long. Germline V gene sequence: CDR1 MNHNY, CDR2 SVGAGI (reference sequence). CDR3 coding DNA: TGTGCCGCCCGTTCGGGGCTGGGGGCAGATACGCAGTATTTT. Translation: CAARSGLGADTQYF.

The sample holds one count of this clone. The gene calls are TRBV7-6 and TRBJ2-7; the D gene is possibly TRBD1 (5 bases). This CDR3 is built from 16 residues. Germline V gene data show CDR1 as SGHVS and CDR2 as FNYEAQ. Deletions cut 1 base from V and 4 bases from J, with 17 bases between. The CDR3 loop reads CASSLDAGFVGYEQYF. The CDR3 DNA is TGTGCCAGCAGCTTAGACGCAGGGTTCGTAGGTTACGAGCAGTACTTC.